The present entry profiles one TCR beta chain with its context. Its antigen is not identified. The data were obtained in a study of response to subunit inactivated influenza vaccine. One entry per CDR3 protein results from TCRdb running MiXCR on the RT-PCR reads. The sample yields hundreds of thousands of distinct CDR3 sequences, around 18% seen once. Study findings and constraints: Each seasonal influenza vaccination recruits few new T cells, the authors suggested.

In germline, CDR1 is SGHDT, CDR2 YYEEEE. The V segment lost 0 bases and the J segment 2 bases; nucleotides outside the gene matches: 8. The CDR3 contains 17 residues. The input for sequencing was PBMCs from blood, taken approximately 5 days after vaccination. This sequence originates from a man aged 50 to 59 who received an inactivated influenza vaccine. The chain couples TRBV5-6 to TRBJ2-7, with 10 nucleotides matching TRBD2. CDR3 bases: TGTGCCAGCAGCTTGGCCCCTAGCGGGGGTCCACCCTACGAGCAGTACTTC. This translates into CASSLAPSGGPPYEQYF.